The rows below give T cell receptor beta chains drawn from one sample of a study of T cell responses to AZD1222 COVID-19 vaccine. The data were produced by immunoSEQ multiplex PCR, yet TCRdb's version contains in-frame clones alone and is incomplete. The sample holds some 110,000 clones, over 75% seen once. The specimen was peripheral blood, collected on day 0 of MenACWY control vaccination. The receptors were gathered from an adult in good health. Each CDR3 is given with its conserved first and last residue. The D gene is left open where the match is weak. The size field is filled for only some rows; it gives once, few, many or a size class.

abundance: NA
j_gene: TRBJ2-1
d_gene: NA
v_gene: TRBV7-2
CDR3nt: TGTGCCAGCAGCTTACTCTCTTCGGCCGGGCGCACGGAGCAGTTCTTC
CDR3aa: CASSLLSSAGRTEQFF

abundance: many
j_gene: TRBJ2-2
d_gene: TRBD1
v_gene: TRBV18
CDR3nt: TGTGCCAGCTCCCCCGACAGGGGGCTCGTTAACACCGGGGAGCTGTTTTTT
CDR3aa: CASSPDRGLVNTGELFF

abundance: NA
j_gene: TRBJ1-1
d_gene: NA
v_gene: TRBV5-6
CDR3nt: TGTGCCAGCAGCTTGGGGGGGCCCACTGAAGCTTTCTTT
CDR3aa: CASSLGGPTEAFF

abundance: NA
j_gene: TRBJ1-2
d_gene: NA
v_gene: TRBV5-4
CDR3nt: TGTGCCAGCAGGTCCGTTCTTTCCTATGGCTACACCTTC
CDR3aa: CASRSVLSYGYTF

abundance: NA
j_gene: TRBJ1-5
d_gene: NA
v_gene: TRBV4-3
CDR3nt: TGCGCCAGCAGCAGAGGAGACAATCAGCCCCAGCATTTT
CDR3aa: CASSRGDNQPQHF

abundance: NA
j_gene: TRBJ2-2
d_gene: NA
v_gene: TRBV25-1
CDR3nt: TGTGCCAGCAGTGAATATGGAGGTTCGGGCACCGGGGAGCTGTTTTTT
CDR3aa: CASSEYGGSGTGELFF

abundance: few
j_gene: TRBJ1-2
d_gene: TRBD1
v_gene: TRBV6-5
CDR3nt: TGTGCCAGCAGTTACTCGGACAGGAGGTATTATGGCTACACCTTC
CDR3aa: CASSYSDRRYYGYTF

abundance: NA
j_gene: TRBJ1-1
d_gene: NA
v_gene: TRBV27
CDR3nt: TGTGCCAGCAGTGCTCAAGGGCGGGTAACTGAAGCTTTCTTT
CDR3aa: CASSAQGRVTEAFF

abundance: NA
j_gene: TRBJ2-3
d_gene: NA
v_gene: TRBV5-1
CDR3nt: TGCGCCAGCAGCCCGGAGGCAGATACGCAGTATTTT
CDR3aa: CASSPEADTQYF

abundance: NA
j_gene: TRBJ2-1
d_gene: NA
v_gene: TRBV28
CDR3nt: TGTGCCAGCAGTTTAAGGGAGGTGGGCGGAGCCTACAATGAGCAGTTCTTC
CDR3aa: CASSLREVGGAYNEQFF

abundance: NA
j_gene: TRBJ2-7
d_gene: TRBD1
v_gene: TRBV5-6
CDR3nt: TGTGCCAGCAGCTTGCTCCCGGGACAGGGGGCGTACGAGCAGTACTTC
CDR3aa: CASSLLPGQGAYEQYF

abundance: NA
j_gene: TRBJ1-5
d_gene: TRBD1
v_gene: TRBV28
CDR3nt: TGTGCCAGCAGTACCCCGACAGGGGGCAATCAGCCCCAGCATTTT
CDR3aa: CASSTPTGGNQPQHF

abundance: few
j_gene: TRBJ1-5
d_gene: TRBD1
v_gene: TRBV28
CDR3nt: TGTGCCAGCCGTTCCCGACAGGGCCTAGGCGGTGGCGATCAGCCCCAGCATTTT
CDR3aa: CASRSRQGLGGGDQPQHF

abundance: NA
j_gene: TRBJ2-2
d_gene: NA
v_gene: TRBV18
CDR3nt: TGTGCCAGCTCACCAACGTACCAGGGTGAGGGGGAGCTGTTTTTT
CDR3aa: CASSPTYQGEGELFF

abundance: NA
j_gene: TRBJ1-1
d_gene: NA
v_gene: TRBV7-9
CDR3nt: TGTGCCAGCAGCTTAGCGCGGGGGGATGAAGCTTTCTTT
CDR3aa: CASSLARGDEAFF

abundance: NA
j_gene: TRBJ1-1
d_gene: TRBD1
v_gene: TRBV28
CDR3nt: TGTGCCAGCAGTTTACGGGGCGGACAGGGGGCGAGGGCTTTCTTT
CDR3aa: CASSLRGGQGARAFF

abundance: NA
j_gene: TRBJ1-4
d_gene: NA
v_gene: TRBV11-2
CDR3nt: TGTGCCAGCAGCTTAGGTACGGGACCCTCGCGCGAAAAACTGTTTTTT
CDR3aa: CASSLGTGPSREKLFF

abundance: NA
j_gene: TRBJ1-4
d_gene: NA
v_gene: TRBV4-3
CDR3nt: TGCGCCAGCAGCCAAGATTGGACCGTCACGAATGAAAAACTGTTTTTT
CDR3aa: CASSQDWTVTNEKLFF

abundance: few
j_gene: TRBJ1-6
d_gene: NA
v_gene: TRBV30
CDR3nt: TGTGCCTGGAGTGTAGGGCAGGGGCCCAATAATTCACCCCTCCACTTT
CDR3aa: CAWSVGQGPNNSPLHF

abundance: once
j_gene: TRBJ2-1
d_gene: TRBD2
v_gene: TRBV15
CDR3nt: TGTGCCACCAGCAGGGACCTAGCGGGGGGGCGCGAGCAGTTCTTC
CDR3aa: CATSRDLAGGREQFF

abundance: NA
j_gene: TRBJ2-1
d_gene: NA
v_gene: TRBV4-1
CDR3nt: TGCGCCAGCAGCCAAGAAGGGGGTCACAATGAGCAGTTCTTC
CDR3aa: CASSQEGGHNEQFF

abundance: NA
j_gene: TRBJ1-2
d_gene: NA
v_gene: TRBV2
CDR3nt: TGTGCCAGCGGGGAGCGCAGGAGCCCGATCTATGGCTACACCTTC
CDR3aa: CASGERRSPIYGYTF

abundance: NA
j_gene: TRBJ2-2
d_gene: TRBD1
v_gene: TRBV6-2/TRBV6-3
CDR3nt: TGTGCCAGCAGTTACGGGACAGTTAACACCGGGGAGCTGTTTTTT
CDR3aa: CASSYGTVNTGELFF

abundance: few
j_gene: TRBJ1-2
d_gene: TRBD1
v_gene: TRBV5-1
CDR3nt: TGCGCCAGCAGCGGGACGGGACAGGCGATATATGGCTACACCTTC
CDR3aa: CASSGTGQAIYGYTF

abundance: NA
j_gene: TRBJ1-5
d_gene: TRBD1
v_gene: TRBV6-1
CDR3nt: TGTGCCAGCAGTGGTCGGGACAGGGTAAGGAGCAATCAGCCCCAGCATTTT
CDR3aa: CASSGRDRVRSNQPQHF

abundance: NA
j_gene: TRBJ2-1
d_gene: NA
v_gene: TRBV20-1
CDR3nt: TGCAGTGCTAGTGGGCAGAACTCCTACAATGAGCAGTTCTTC
CDR3aa: CSASGQNSYNEQFF